The sequence of this T cell receptor (beta chain) was determined in a study of cytomegalovirus exposure and HLA in healthy donors. Study overall: Out of about 190 million T cells, an earlier analysis found roughly 100 million unique TCR beta sequences in total. Study-level points and caveats: Reports indicate that TCR beta sequences accurately predicted the HLA-A and HLA-B alleles of most subjects. Cytomegalovirus-associated status was assigned to some 180 TCR beta chains.

On this clone itself: Its antigen is as yet unknown.

The primer mix had 60 Vbeta and 13 Jbeta primers. As processed by the authors: Unique TCR beta chains numbered roughly 80 million in a later analysis, with around 10 million shared. Profiled with immunoSEQ multiplex PCR; TCRdb holds only in-frame clones, not every one. The D gene and trimming were derived from the DNA, and the V and J assignments and clone size from that table. The sample shows over 95,000 clones, about 78% of them seen only once. The CDR3 extends over 11 amino acids. V lost 2 bases to trimming and J lost 6 bases, with 3 bases between them. Germline-derived CDR1 and CDR2 are MGHDK and SYGVNS.

The clonotype was recovered from a man aged 40-49 years in good health and CMV-seronegative. The sequenced material came from PBMCs. The V call is TRBV25-1, the J call TRBJ2-3; no clear D. In DNA form, the CDR3 reads TGTGCCAGCAGTGAAGCGGATACGCAGTATTTT. It is translated as CASSEADTQYF.